The clone carrying this T cell receptor (beta chain) was counted ten times or more. Antigen specificity is unknown. The data derive from a study of identical twins. Each CDR3 protein is one row after TCRdb ran MiXCR on the 5' RACE reads. The table records approximately 1.8 million distinct CDR3 sequences, around a third of them present only once. Study-wide results and caveats: Donors were not followed over many years; analysis was cross-sectional.

This clonotype was obtained from a newborn girl in good health. Material for sequencing was cord blood.

CDR3 sequence: CASSQSRSGYTF. CDR3 DNA sequence: TGTGCCAGCAGCCAATCTAGGAGTGGCTACACCTTC. V gene TRBV14 combines with J gene TRBJ1-2; D is unclear. This CDR3 is built from 12 residues. Germline lookup yields CDR1 SGHDN and CDR2 FVKESK. With 2 bases removed from V and 7 bases from J, the gap between germline ends came to 8 bases.